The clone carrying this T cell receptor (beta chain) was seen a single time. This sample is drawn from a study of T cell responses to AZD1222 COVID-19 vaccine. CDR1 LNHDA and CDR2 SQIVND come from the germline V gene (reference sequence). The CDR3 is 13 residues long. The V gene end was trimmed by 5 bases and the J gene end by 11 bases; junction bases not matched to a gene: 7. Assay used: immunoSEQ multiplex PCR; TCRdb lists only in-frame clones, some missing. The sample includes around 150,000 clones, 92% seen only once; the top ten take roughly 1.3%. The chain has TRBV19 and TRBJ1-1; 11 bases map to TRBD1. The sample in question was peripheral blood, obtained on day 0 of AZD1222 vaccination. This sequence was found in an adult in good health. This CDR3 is CASSSDRGQRAFF. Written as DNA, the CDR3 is TGTGCCAGTAGTTCGGACAGGGGGCAGAGGGCTTTCTTT.